This T cell receptor (beta chain) was recorded in a study of blood T cell repertoires in COVID-19. Whole-study context: Spain, Italy and the United States supplied samples that represented acute and convalescent COVID-19.

Method: immunoSEQ multiplex PCR; TCRdb's copy keeps in-frame clones and lacks some. The table has about 52,000 clones, over 75% seen once. The CDR3 sequence is 13 residues long. With 5 bases removed from V and 0 bases from J, the gap between germline ends came to 8 bases. The chain links TRBV12-3 or TRBV12-4 to TRBJ2-7, with unresolved D. The source is a human donor with active COVID-19. The donor label of this sample is uncertain. Sequenced: peripheral blood. The DNA of the CDR3 is TGTGCCAGCAGTACCCACGGCTCCTACGAGCAGTACTTC. Residues: CASSTHGSYEQYF.